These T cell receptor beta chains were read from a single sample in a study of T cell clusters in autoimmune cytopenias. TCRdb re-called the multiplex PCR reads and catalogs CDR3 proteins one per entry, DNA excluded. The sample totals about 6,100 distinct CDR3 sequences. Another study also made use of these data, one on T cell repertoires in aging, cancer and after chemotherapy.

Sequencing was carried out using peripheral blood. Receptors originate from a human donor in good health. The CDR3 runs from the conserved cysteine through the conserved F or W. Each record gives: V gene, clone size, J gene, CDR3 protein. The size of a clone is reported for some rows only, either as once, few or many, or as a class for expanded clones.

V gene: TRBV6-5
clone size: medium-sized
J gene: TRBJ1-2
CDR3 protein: CASNLPGGYGYTF

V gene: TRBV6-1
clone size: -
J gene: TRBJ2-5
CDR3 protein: CASSDYGRGETQYF

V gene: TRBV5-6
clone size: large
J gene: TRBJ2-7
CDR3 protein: CASSSTFAGQGYEQYF

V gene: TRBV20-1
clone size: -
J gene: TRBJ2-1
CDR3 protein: CSAISQGRGINNEQFF

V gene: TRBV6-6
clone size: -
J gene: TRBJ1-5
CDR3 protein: CASTQSGGGNQPQHF

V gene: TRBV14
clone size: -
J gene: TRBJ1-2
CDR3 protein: CASSLGQGWPHGYTF

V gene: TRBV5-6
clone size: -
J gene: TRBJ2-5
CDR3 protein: CASSPDPTSGQETQYF

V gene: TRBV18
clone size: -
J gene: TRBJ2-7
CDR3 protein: CASSRVGGTDPQYF

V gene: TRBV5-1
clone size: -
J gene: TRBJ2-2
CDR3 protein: CASSSTGTGVTGELFF

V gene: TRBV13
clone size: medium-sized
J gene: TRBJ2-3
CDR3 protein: CASSFRSGGATDTQYF

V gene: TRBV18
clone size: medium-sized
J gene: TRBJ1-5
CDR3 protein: CASSPLGQGSNQPQHF

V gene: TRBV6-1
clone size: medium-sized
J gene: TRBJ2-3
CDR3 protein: CASSEALIGLGGTDPPGTQYF

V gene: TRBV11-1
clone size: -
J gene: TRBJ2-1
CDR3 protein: CASSFLAGAGSANEQFF

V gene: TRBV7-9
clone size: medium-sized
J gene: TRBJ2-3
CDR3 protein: CASSLALSGSNTDTQYF

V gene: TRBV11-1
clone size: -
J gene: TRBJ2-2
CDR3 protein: CASSFGRGGELFF